One T cell receptor (beta chain) is described in this entry. Its target is not known. Naive-designated CD8 cells lacked CD45RO, were positively enriched for CCR7, and omitted terminally differentiated effector memory CD45RA+ cells. Donors were healthy HIV-negative adults without recent acute infections or vaccinations. V was cut by 3 bases and J by 3 bases, with 15 bases left in between. The CDR3 loop spans 15 amino acids. Per the germline V gene, CDR1 is MNHNS and CDR2 is SASEGT. This sample stems from a study of shared clonotypes between healthy human individuals. Sequencing used immunoSEQ multiplex PCR; TCRdb keeps in-frame clones, though not all of them. The table has about 2 million clones, about 94% seen once. Study-wide findings and caveats: Incomplete sequencing of sorted subsets was indicated by rarefaction despite large depth.

This chain connects TRBV6-1 to TRBJ2-7; D perhaps matches TRBD2 (5 bases). Sequences were obtained from naive CD8+ T cells sorted from blood. This receptor was identified in a man between 18 and 35 years old in good health. The CDR3 spells CASSEELVSYYEQYF. The CDR3 DNA reads as TGTGCCAGCAGTGAGGAACTAGTGTCGTACTACGAGCAGTACTTC.